Following are 32 T cell receptor beta chains from one sample sequenced in a study of T cells after yellow fever vaccination. TCRdb reprocessed the 5' RACE reads via MiXCR and lists one record per CDR3 protein. Among around 320,000 distinct CDR3 sequences listed, about 10% were seen once. Sequencing used CD4+ T cells sorted from PBMCs, obtained 5 days after the yellow fever booster vaccination. The receptors originated from a young man who received the YFV17D yellow fever vaccine.

This clonotype was picked up a small number of times. The rearrangement uses TRBV28 and TRBJ1-2; D is perhaps TRBD1 (5 bases). The germline V gene has CDR1 MDHEN and CDR2 SYDVKM. This CDR3 contains 14 residues. V was pared by 8 bases and J by 9 bases, with 22 bases between. CDR3 loop: CASSGGGDDLSYTF. The CDR3 nucleotides are TGTGCCAGCTCCGGTGGGGGGGACGATCTAAGCTACACCTTC.

This clonotype was counted between two and nine times. For the CDR3, the DNA is TGCGCCAGCAGCATACAGGGATCTCTCCGCCCGAATGAGCAGTTCTTC. Its translation: CASSIQGSLRPNEQFF. This chain joins TRBV5-1 and TRBJ2-1, with a possible D match to TRBD1 (6 bases). Trimming stripped 4 bases from V and 7 bases from J, with 21 bases between. There are 16 residues in the CDR3. Germline CDR1 and CDR2: SGHRS and YFSETQ.

This clonotype was detected a few times. Relative to the germline gene, one junction end is altered; a read error may explain this. The V gene is TRBV12-3 or TRBV12-4, the J gene TRBJ2-5; D is perhaps TRBD2 (6 bases). The CDR3 totals 12 residues. In nucleotides, the CDR3 is TGTGCCAGCAGCGTCTTCGGGGGTCCCCGGCACTTC. Amino acids: CASSVFGGPRHF.

This clonotype was detected many times. This chain joins TRBV5-1 and TRBJ2-1; 8 bases match TRBD1. The V gene end was trimmed by 0 bases and the J gene end by 4 bases; junction bases not matched to a gene: 12. Germline V gene lookup returns CDR1 SGHRS and CDR2 YFSETQ. The CDR3 consists of 18 residues. The CDR3: CASSLGQGFATLYNEQFF. The CDR3 region has the DNA TGCGCCAGCAGCTTGGGACAGGGGTTCGCAACCCTTTACAATGAGCAGTTCTTC.

Ten or more counts support this clonotype. This sequence joins TRBV11-1 and TRBJ2-7; 10 nucleotides line up with TRBD1. Germline assignment: CDR1 SGHAT and CDR2 FQDESV (reference sequence). Trimming took 5 bases from V and 1 from J; bases not matched to a gene: 5. This CDR3 is built from 15 residues. The CDR3 nucleotides are TGTGCCAGCAGCGCGACAGGGGGCAATTCCTACGAGCAGTACTTC. The encoded protein is CASSATGGNSYEQYF.

J is TRBJ1-5 and V is TRBV29-1; D not certain. Germline CDR1 SQVTM, CDR2 ANQGSEA. This CDR3 comprises 10 residues. V was clipped by 6 bases and J by 4 bases, with 4 bases between them. The DNA for the CDR3 is TGCAGCGTCCGAAATCAGCCCCAGCATTTT. Translation gives CSVRNQPQHF.

This clonotype was observed a handful of times. The CDR3, as DNA: TGTGCCAGCTCGTCCGGGACTAGCGGGGGCCCTTTACCCGGCGACAATGAGCAGTTCTTC. Translating it yields CASSSGTSGGPLPGDNEQFF. V and J are TRBV18 and TRBJ2-1; 14 nucleotides line up with TRBD2. CDR1 is KGHSH and CDR2 is LQKENI in the germline V gene. The length of the CDR3 is 20 residues. V shed 6 bases, J shed 5 bases, and the junction held 18 bases outside the gene matches.

This clonotype occurred many times. The chain joins TRBV6-1 to TRBJ2-5, with D unresolved. This CDR3 has 13 amino acids. V lost 7 bases to trimming and J lost 5 bases, with 14 bases between them. CDR1 is MNHNS, CDR2 SASEGT, per germline. DNA of the CDR3: TGTGCCAGCATAGGTTACCTGGGGGAGACCCAGTACTTC. Translation: CASIGYLGETQYF.

Concerning this clonotype itself: This CDR3 fails to terminate in the conserved phenylalanine or tryptophan, so it likely reflects a read error. The chain is built from TRBV2 and TRBJ1-5; no clear D. CDR1 is SNHLY, CDR2 FYNNEI, per germline. The CDR3 covers 15 residues. The V gene lost 5 bases and the J gene lost 0 bases, with 11 bases spanning the gap. The CDR3 loop reads CASSPRTGSNQPQHI. The CDR3 DNA sequence: TGTGCCAGCAGTCCTAGGACGGGTAGCAATCAGCCCCAGCATATT.

This chain links TRBV24-1 with TRBJ2-1; the D is unclear. V was shortened by 5 bases and J by 0 bases, with 19 bases between the two germline ends. The CDR3 is made up of 18 amino acids. Germline V gene data show CDR1 as KGHDR and CDR2 as SFDVKD. The CDR3 spells CATSAGQVFYSSYNEQFF. CDR3 DNA sequence: TGTGCCACCAGTGCGGGTCAAGTCTTTTATAGCTCCTACAATGAGCAGTTCTTC.

This clonotype was counted a few times. The chain recombines TRBV7-2 with TRBJ1-1; D gene ambiguous. Looked up from germline, CDR1 is SGHTA and CDR2 is FQGNSA. V lost 1 base and J 8 bases, leaving 8 bases between the germline ends. The CDR3 has 12 amino acids. The CDR3 spells CASSLEPREAFF. Written as DNA, the CDR3 is TGTGCCAGCAGCTTAGAACCGAGGGAAGCTTTCTTT.

V gene TRBV7-9 combines with J gene TRBJ2-6; 10 bases align to TRBD1. The CDR3 contains 16 residues. CDR1 is SEHNR and CDR2 is FQNEAQ in the germline V gene (reference sequence). Germline trimming cut 5 bases from V and 2 bases from J; bases unmatched to any gene: 3. CDR3 sequence reads: CASSRQGAPGANVLTF. CDR3 nucleotides: TGTGCCAGCAGCCGACAGGGGGCTCCTGGGGCCAACGTCCTGACTTTC.

In its sample, this clonotype was seen a few times. This chain joins TRBV6-2 or TRBV6-3 and TRBJ2-1; a weak D match, TRBD1 (6 bases). This CDR3 has 19 residues. Trimming removed 0 bases from V and 7 bases from J, with 25 bases in between. Germline CDR1 and CDR2: MNHEY and SVGEGT. The chain's CDR3 is CASSYSSYGNRAKGNEQFF. CDR3 in DNA: TGTGCCAGCAGTTACTCGAGTTACGGGAACAGGGCAAAGGGGAATGAGCAGTTCTTC.

This rearrangement joins TRBV4-2 to TRBJ2-7; D is uncertain. CDR3 length: 16 residues. CDR1 is LGHNA, CDR2 YNFKEQ, per germline. Trimming removed 8 bases at V and 0 bases at J, with 20 bases between. In nucleotides, the CDR3 is TGTGCCAGCGCAGCCGAAAAGGGCCTACGCTCCTACGAGCAGTACTTC. It codes for CASAAEKGLRSYEQYF.

Comment on this clonotype: A clone one base away is much larger, so this may be a read error. The chain carries TRBV11-2 and TRBJ2-3; D uncertain. The CDR3 totals 15 residues. CDR1 is SGHAT, CDR2 FQNNGV, per germline. V was shortened by 0 bases and J by 9 bases, with 16 bases between the two germline ends. The CDR3 DNA sequence: TGTGCCAGCAGCTTAGATGATTTTAAGGTGCCCACGCAGTATTTT. Translating gives CASSLDDFKVPTQYF.

This clonotype has a handful of counts. The chain employs TRBV5-1 and TRBJ1-2; D uncertain. Trimming left V 2 bases short and J 7 bases short, with 9 bases between. The CDR3 consists of 12 residues. The V gene's germline CDR1 is SGHRS and CDR2 YFSETQ. This chain's CDR3 is CASSLDSPGYTF. The CDR3 DNA follows: TGCGCCAGCAGCTTAGATTCACCTGGCTACACCTTC.

This clonotype has a count of ten or more. This sequence joins TRBV7-9 and TRBJ2-7; D gene uncertain. The V end lost 3 bases, the J end lost 2 bases, and 11 bases lay between the germline ends. Germline CDR1 SEHNR, CDR2 FQNEAQ (reference sequence). The CDR3 has 14 residues. CDR3: CASSFLDGPYEQYF. The CDR3 nucleotides read TGTGCCAGCAGCTTCTTGGACGGACCCTACGAGCAGTACTTC.

This clonotype has a count of ten or more. The chain joins TRBV6-5 to TRBJ2-2; 7 bases map to TRBD1. CDR1 and CDR2 (germline): MNHEY, SVGAGI. V gave up 1 base and J gave up 3 bases; unmatched junction bases: 8. The CDR3 is 17 amino acids. CDR3 loop: CASSYYPQGVDTGELFF. CDR3 in DNA: TGTGCCAGCAGTTACTACCCCCAGGGGGTCGACACCGGGGAGCTGTTTTTT.

There are many counts of this clonotype. The J gene is TRBJ2-5, the V gene TRBV20-1; D is possibly TRBD1 or TRBD2 (5 bases each). V lost 1 base to trimming and J lost 5 bases, with 8 bases between them. CDR3 length: 12 residues. CDR1 and CDR2 (germline): DFQATT, SNEGSKA (reference sequence). In DNA form, the CDR3 reads TGCAGTGCTAGAGCCGGGGCTGAGACCCAGTACTTC. Its protein is CSARAGAETQYF.

The chain employs TRBV25-1 and TRBJ2-7; no firm D call. Looked up from germline, CDR1 is MGHDK and CDR2 is SYGVNS. The germline V and J ends were trimmed by 3 bases and 3 bases, with 9 bases remaining between them. The CDR3 contains 13 residues. CDR3 protein: CASSEGSYYEQYF. The CDR3 DNA reads as TGTGCCAGCAGTGAGGGGTCCTACTACGAGCAGTACTTC.

This clonotype was counted many times. CDR3 bases: TGTGCCAGCAGCCGGGGCAGGTTGATTGAAGCTTTCTTT. Amino acid sequence: CASSRGRLIEAFF. This chain uses TRBV4-2 with TRBJ1-1; possible D gene TRBD1, 5 bases. V lost 4 bases, J lost 7 bases, and 13 bases lay in between. The length of the CDR3 is 13 residues. Germline loops: CDR1 LGHNA, CDR2 YNFKEQ.

The V call is TRBV12-5, the J call TRBJ2-7; 7 bases are a match to TRBD1. The CDR3 runs to 16 residues. CDR1 LGHNT and CDR2 FRNRAP come from the germline V gene. J gave up 7 bases and V 0 bases, and 12 bases lay outside the gene matches. CDR3 bases: TGTGCTAGTGGTTTGGTCCTTGACAGGGCTCCATCTGAGCAGTACTTC. Amino acid sequence: CASGLVLDRAPSEQYF.

The chain has TRBV18 and TRBJ2-5, with a weak D call TRBD1 (5 bases). Germline V CDR1 and CDR2: KGHSH, LQKENI. The CDR3 is 16 residues long. Trimming left V 1 base short and J 2 bases short, with 14 bases between. CDR3: CASSPLGPQGQETQYF. DNA of the CDR3: TGTGCCAGCTCACCACTAGGTCCTCAGGGACAAGAGACCCAGTACTTC. The variable domain in full, completed from reference TRBV18 and TRBJ2-5, reads NAGVMQNPRHLVRRRGQEARLRCSPMKGHSHVYWYRQLPEEGLKFMVYLQKENIIDESGMPKERFSAEFPKEGPSILRIQQVVRGDSAAYFCASSPLGPQGQETQYFGPGTRLLVL.

The chain employs TRBV28 and TRBJ2-3; D might be TRBD1 (5 bases). The CDR3 length is 16 residues. Germline CDR1 reads MDHEN; CDR2 reads SYDVKM. V was clipped by 6 bases and J by 0 bases, with 16 bases between them. Written as DNA, the CDR3 is TGTGCCAGCAGGGCCCCCAGGGCTCCTAGCACAGATACGCAGTATTTT. Its translation is CASRAPRAPSTDTQYF.

The genes are TRBV4-3 and TRBJ1-6; possible D gene TRBD1, 6 bases. The V gene's germline CDR1 is LGHNA and CDR2 YSLEER. The CDR3 extends over 15 amino acids. Trimming cost V 3 bases and J 11 bases, with 17 bases left between them. CDR3 DNA: TGCGCCAGCAGCCAGGAACAGGGCTCGTCCCCACCCCTCCACTTT. Residues: CASSQEQGSSPPLHF.

This clonotype was found many times. The chain combines TRBV7-2 with TRBJ1-1, with D maybe TRBD1 (6 bases). V was trimmed by 2 bases and J by 6 bases, leaving 7 bases between them. This CDR3 has 12 residues. Germline loops: CDR1 SGHTA, CDR2 FQGNSA. The CDR3 nucleotides read TGTGCCAGCAGCTTAAGGGGGGCTGAAGCTTTCTTT. This encodes CASSLRGAEAFF.

This clonotype was recorded many times. CDR3 DNA: TGTGCCATCAGTGAGGCAGGACAGGGAATCTCACCCCTCCACTTT. Translation gives CAISEAGQGISPLHF. The V gene is TRBV10-3, the J gene TRBJ1-6; 8 nucleotides match TRBD1. Germline CDR1 ENHRY, CDR2 SYGVKD. V trimming: 2 bases; J trimming: 10 bases; junction bases outside the gene matches: 7. The CDR3 is made up of 15 amino acids.

This clonotype was found many times. This sequence joins TRBV5-1 and TRBJ2-5; 9 bases align to TRBD2. Germline trimming cut 4 bases from V and 5 bases from J; bases unmatched to any gene: 6. Germline V gene data show CDR1 as SGHRS and CDR2 as YFSETQ. The CDR3 extends over 14 amino acids. CDR3 coding DNA: TGCGCCAGCAGCGTCGGGACTAGCCAGGAGACCCAGTACTTC. Translating it yields CASSVGTSQETQYF.

This chain uses TRBV19 with TRBJ2-3; 9 bases align to TRBD2. CDR1 LNHDA and CDR2 SQIVND come from the germline V gene (reference sequence). The CDR3 is 17 amino acids. The J segment lost 0 bases and the V segment lost 6 bases, leaving 10 bases of the junction unmatched. The CDR3 protein is CASRMARGGASTDTQYF. In nucleotides, the CDR3 is TGTGCCAGTAGAATGGCCCGCGGGGGGGCTAGCACAGATACGCAGTATTTT.

This clonotype has ten or more counts. The chain couples TRBV5-6 to TRBJ1-5; D unresolved. CDR3 length: 14 amino acids. Germline assignment: CDR1 SGHDT and CDR2 YYEEEE. Deletions cut 6 bases from V and 4 bases from J, with 14 bases between. The CDR3: CASILATGNQPQHF. CDR3 bases: TGTGCCAGCATCCTCGCAACGGGGAATCAGCCCCAGCATTTT.

V is TRBV2 and J is TRBJ2-3; D gene ambiguous. Trimming took off 1 base at V and 1 base at J, with 9 bases between the two ends. Germline lookup yields CDR1 SNHLY and CDR2 FYNNEI. The CDR3 has 15 amino acids. CDR3 coding DNA: TGTGCCAGCAGTGAAGATGGGCAGCGCACAGATACGCAGTATTTT. Translated, it gives CASSEDGQRTDTQYF.

The chain uses TRBV4-3 and TRBJ1-2; D is uncertain. Germline V gives CDR1 LGHNA, CDR2 YSLEER. The CDR3 is 13 residues long. The V gene lost 1 base and the J gene lost 3 bases, with 6 bases spanning the gap. CDR3 DNA: TGCGCCAGCAGCCAAGGGATATACTATGGCTACACCTTC. Translation gives CASSQGIYYGYTF.